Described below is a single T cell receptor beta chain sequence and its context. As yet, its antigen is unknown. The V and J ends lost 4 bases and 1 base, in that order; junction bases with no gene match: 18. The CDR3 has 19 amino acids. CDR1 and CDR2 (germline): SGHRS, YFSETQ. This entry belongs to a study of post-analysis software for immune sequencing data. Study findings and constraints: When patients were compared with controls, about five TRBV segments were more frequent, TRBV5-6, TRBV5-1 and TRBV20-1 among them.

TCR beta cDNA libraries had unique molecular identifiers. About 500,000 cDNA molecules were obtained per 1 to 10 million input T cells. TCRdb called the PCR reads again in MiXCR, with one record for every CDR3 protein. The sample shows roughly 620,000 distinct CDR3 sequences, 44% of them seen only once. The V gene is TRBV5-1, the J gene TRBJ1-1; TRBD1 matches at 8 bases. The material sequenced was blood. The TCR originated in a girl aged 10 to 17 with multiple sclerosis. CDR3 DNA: TGCGCCAGCAGCATCCCTCGGACAGGGCGAAACTGGGGGAACACTGAAGCTTTCTTT. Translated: CASSIPRTGRNWGNTEAFF.